The clone carrying this T cell receptor beta chain was observed a few times. What it binds is unknown. This entry belongs to a study of T-cell reconstitution after alpha-beta-depleted transplantation in children. Notes on the study in general: Diversity of TCRbeta at day 60 was high in some patients, arising from surviving recipient T cells and thymic progenitors.

The CDR3 has 17 amino acids. J lost 6 bases, V lost 4 bases, and 8 bases had no gene match. The library targeted TCRbeta and was prepared with unique molecular identifiers. TCRdb re-called the PCR reads with MiXCR, one entry per CDR3 protein. The table records some 440,000 distinct CDR3 sequences, roughly 15% of them present only once. V usage is TRBV12-3 or TRBV12-4 and J usage is TRBJ2-1, with 14 bases aligning to TRBD2. This TCR derives from a boy younger than two who had a stem cell transplant for Wiskott-Aldrich syndrome, so the T cells may come from the graft donor. The material was PBMCs, mostly from graft donor cells, obtained 360 days after TCRalphabeta/CD19-depleted stem cell transplant. CDR3 residues: CASSSGAGTSGGNEQFF. The CDR3 bases are TGTGCCAGCAGTTCGGGGGCCGGGACTAGCGGGGGCAATGAGCAGTTCTTC.